Below, one TCR beta chain is given with its context. Its antigen is unknown. The data belong to a study of T cell responses to AZD1222 COVID-19 vaccine. Study-wide context: Second-dose schedules of about 4 or about 12 weeks were combined.

Study observations and caveats: It should be noted that donors were predominantly white British and more often female, and clonal diversity was possibly underestimated.

The CDR3 is made up of 11 amino acids. Deletions cut 8 bases from V and 3 bases from J, with 7 bases between. Germline CDR1 MDHEN, CDR2 SYDVKM. Sequencing used immunoSEQ multiplex PCR; TCRdb keeps in-frame clones, though not all of them. Seen here are almost 35,000 clones, about 88% observed once, and the top ten hold roughly 7%. The sequencing used peripheral blood, collected on day 0 of AZD1222 vaccination. The clonotype originates from an adult in good health. The chain is built from TRBV28 and TRBJ1-2; no definite D call. The CDR3 sequence: CASHGDYGYTF. The CDR3 DNA sequence: TGTGCCAGCCACGGCGACTATGGCTACACCTTC.